These 13 T cell receptor beta chains originate from one sample sequenced in a study of T cell repertoires in cytomegalovirus infection. TCRdb re-called the reads with MiXCR, one entry per CDR3 protein. The sample includes about 400,000 distinct CDR3 sequences, less than 20% of them seen just once. Sequenced material: PBMCs. All receptors come from a human donor in good health (CMV status not recorded). Some clones in this sample may be carry-over from other donors' samples.

This clonotype showed up many times. The chain employs TRBV7-2 and TRBJ2-3; TRBD2 might be the D (6 bases). The germline gives CDR1 SGHTA, CDR2 FQGNSA. V lost 5 bases and J lost 0, with 18 bases in between. The length of the CDR3 is 17 residues. For the CDR3, the DNA is TGTGCCAGCAGCGGGCCCGGGGGAAGCTTGAGCACAGATACGCAGTATTTT. As protein: CASSGPGGSLSTDTQYF.

Many counts were recorded for this clonotype. J is TRBJ1-2 and V is TRBV7-2; D might be TRBD1 (5 bases). The CDR3 is 15 residues long. The V end lost 2 bases, the J end lost 8 bases, and 18 bases lay between the germline ends. CDR1 and CDR2 (germline): SGHTA, FQGNSA. As DNA, the CDR3 is TGTGCCAGCAGCTTATTTCCAGGGCCTGCTATCGGCTACACCTTC. Translated, it gives CASSLFPGPAIGYTF.

This clonotype has a handful of counts. This chain joins TRBV7-2 and TRBJ2-2; D gene unclear. Germline V gene lookup returns CDR1 SGHTA and CDR2 FQGNSA. V lost 2 bases and J 4 bases, leaving 11 bases between the germline ends. The CDR3 totals 15 residues. Written as DNA, the CDR3 is TGTGCCAGCAGCTTACAAGGAATACTCACCGGGGAGCTGTTTTTT. Residues: CASSLQGILTGELFF.

The rearrangement links TRBV18 to TRBJ1-3; weak D call: TRBD1 (6 bases). Trimming removed 3 bases from V and 0 bases from J, with 12 bases in between. The CDR3 runs to 16 residues. Looked up from germline, CDR1 is KGHSH and CDR2 is LQKENI. The CDR3, as DNA: TGTGCCAGCTCACCTACAGGGAGTCGCTCTGGAAACACCATATATTTT. Its translation is CASSPTGSRSGNTIYF.

The CDR3, as DNA: TGTGCTAGTGGTTTGGTGCCGGGGTCCCTAGAGACCCAGTACTTC. Translated: CASGLVPGSLETQYF. V gene TRBV12-5 combines with J gene TRBJ2-5; a possible D gene is TRBD2 (5 bases). V was clipped by 0 bases and J by 4 bases, with 12 bases between them. CDR3 length: 15 amino acids. The germline V gene encodes CDR1 LGHNT and CDR2 FRNRAP.

In its sample, this clonotype was seen a few times. This chain connects TRBV20-1 to TRBJ2-5; D not certain. V lost 6 bases and J lost 1, with 12 bases in between. CDR3 size: 13 residues. CDR1 is DFQATT, CDR2 SNEGSKA, per germline (reference sequence). CDR3 region: CSAWKGPQETQYF. The CDR3, as DNA: TGCAGTGCGTGGAAAGGACCCCAAGAGACCCAGTACTTC.

The chain has TRBV2 and TRBJ1-2; D unresolved. Trimming removed 6 bases from V and 5 bases from J, with 4 bases in between. The CDR3 sequence is 10 residues long. Germline values: CDR1 SNHLY, CDR2 FYNNEI. The CDR3 region has the DNA TGTGCCAGCAGGGTGTATGGCTACACCTTC. The encoded protein is CASRVYGYTF.

A few counts support this clonotype. The chain uses TRBV7-8 and TRBJ2-1; 11 positions agree with TRBD2. The germline gives CDR1 SGHVS, CDR2 FQNEAQ. Trimming removed 1 base from V and 4 bases from J; junction bases left unmatched: 3. The CDR3 spans 16 residues. DNA of the CDR3: TGTGCCAGCAGCTTAGTTTCTAGCGGGGGGTACAATGAGCAGTTCTTC. Its translation is CASSLVSSGGYNEQFF.

The rearrangement joins TRBV6-2 or TRBV6-3 to TRBJ2-7; TRBD1 aligns across 10 bases. Germline V gene sequence: CDR1 MNHEY, CDR2 SVGEGT. CDR3 length equals 18 residues. Losses at the gene ends were 2 bases for V and 0 bases for J; bases not matched to a gene: 10. The CDR3 sequence is CASSYTLIRDRGSYEQYF. CDR3 nucleotides: TGTGCCAGCAGTTACACCTTGATCCGGGACAGGGGCTCCTACGAGCAGTACTTC.

In this sample, this clonotype turned up a few times. The CDR3 region is CASGPRGIRELFF. CDR3 DNA sequence: TGTGCCAGCGGCCCTCGCGGGATCCGGGAGCTGTTTTTT. This sequence joins TRBV7-2 and TRBJ2-2, with D tentatively TRBD2 (6 bases). V was clipped by 8 bases and J by 9 bases, with 16 bases between them. CDR1 is SGHTA, CDR2 FQGNSA, per germline. There are 13 residues in the CDR3. Full variable domain (rest looked up from reference TRBV7-2 and TRBJ2-2): GAGVSQSPSNKVTEKGKDVELRCDPISGHTALYWYRQSLGQGLEFLIYFQGNSAPDKSGLPSDRFSAERTGGSVSTLTIQRTQQEDSAVYLCASGPRGIRELFFGEGSRLTVL.

This clonotype was counted at least ten times. J is TRBJ1-6 and V is TRBV7-6; D possibly corresponds to TRBD1 (6 bases). V was shortened by 7 bases and J by 13 bases, with 20 bases between the two germline ends. CDR3 size: 14 residues. Germline V lookup: CDR1 SGHVS, CDR2 FNYEAQ. CDR3 DNA: TGTGCCAGCACACGGGACTTCCCGGGGGCGCCCCTCCACTTT. Amino acids: CASTRDFPGAPLHF.

The chain has TRBV7-2 and TRBJ1-3; D remains unclear. V lost 5 bases to trimming and J lost 4 bases, with 9 bases between them. Germline V gene sequence: CDR1 SGHTA, CDR2 FQGNSA. The CDR3 is 13 residues long. In DNA form, the CDR3 reads TGTGCCAGCAGCCACGGCGAAGGAAACACCATATATTTT. Protein sequence: CASSHGEGNTIYF.

A few counts support this clonotype. J is TRBJ1-6 and V is TRBV25-1; no firm D call. CDR1 and CDR2 from the germline V gene are MGHDK and SYGVNS. Between the trimmed V and J ends, which lost 6 bases and 6 bases, there was a span of 12 bases. The CDR3 length is 14 residues. The CDR3 loop reads CASSGEYSNSPLHF. CDR3 nucleotide sequence: TGTGCCAGCAGCGGGGAGTACTCTAATTCACCCCTCCACTTT.